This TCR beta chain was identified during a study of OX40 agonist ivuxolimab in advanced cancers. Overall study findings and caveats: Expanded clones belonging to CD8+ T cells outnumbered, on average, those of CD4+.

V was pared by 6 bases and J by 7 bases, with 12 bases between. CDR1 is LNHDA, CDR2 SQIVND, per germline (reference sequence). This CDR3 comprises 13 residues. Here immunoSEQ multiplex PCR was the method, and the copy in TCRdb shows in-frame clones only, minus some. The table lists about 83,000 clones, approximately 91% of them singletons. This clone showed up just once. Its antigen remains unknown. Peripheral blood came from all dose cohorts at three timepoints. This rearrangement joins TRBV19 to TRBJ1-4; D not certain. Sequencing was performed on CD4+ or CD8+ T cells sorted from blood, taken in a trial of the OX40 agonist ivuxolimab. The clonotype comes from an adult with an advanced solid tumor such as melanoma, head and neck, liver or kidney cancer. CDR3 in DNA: TGTGCCAGTAGCCGACTAGAGGGTGAAAAACTGTTTTTT. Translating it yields CASSRLEGEKLFF.